This T cell receptor beta chain stems from a study of OX40 agonist ivuxolimab in advanced cancers. Study context: Therapy given before enrollment (anti-PD-1, anti-PD-L1 or anti-CTLA-4) was allowed, and 30% to 50% had some. Three patients showed partial responses: one hepatocellular carcinoma and two cutaneous melanoma cases.

Produced via immunoSEQ multiplex PCR; TCRdb's table is partial and in-frame only. Among around 82,000 clones listed, 88% were seen once. V shed 5 bases and J shed 8 bases, with 10 bases lying between them. The germline CDR1 and CDR2 sequences are SGHVS and FQNEAQ. This CDR3 contains 12 residues. The clonotype was recovered from an adult with an advanced solid tumor such as melanoma, head and neck, liver or kidney cancer. The chain employs TRBV7-8 and TRBJ2-1, with no clear D. Specimen: CD4+ or CD8+ T cells sorted from blood, collected in a trial of the OX40 agonist ivuxolimab. The CDR3 sequence: CASSPALYEQFF. Here the CDR3 DNA reads TGTGCCAGCAGCCCAGCCCTCTATGAGCAGTTCTTC.